The 27 T cell receptor beta chains reported below all come from one sample, sequenced in a study of pediatric ulcerative colitis (dated by TCRdb to the late 2010s). Library method: the immunoSEQ multiplex PCR assay. In TCRdb, the immuneACCESS table is reduced to in-frame sequences with V and J assigned. These tables do not hold every clone; where another copy was compared, an unresolved V gene accounts for under half, and the others remain unexplained. The sample table contains over 15,000 clones; only one count was recorded for under 75% of them. The top ten hold around 7% of the sample. During colonoscopy, one to two pinch biopsies were obtained from the rectum for research purposes. Sequenced input: gut tissue. Receptors were obtained from a boy younger than 18 with moderate ulcerative colitis.

V usage is TRBV6-4 and J usage is TRBJ2-3; D possibly corresponds to TRBD2 (5 bases). The length of the CDR3 is 17 residues. The V gene lost 0 bases and the J gene lost 0 bases, with 13 bases spanning the gap. The V gene's germline CDR1 is MRHNA and CDR2 SNTAGT. CDR3 in DNA: TGTGCCAGCAGTGACTCTACTAACGGAGGTAGCACAGATACGCAGTATTTT. It translates to CASSDSTNGGSTDTQYF.

The chain employs TRBV10-2 and TRBJ2-1; TRBD2 matches at 11 bases. The J segment lost 7 bases and the V segment lost 5 bases, leaving 7 bases of the junction unmatched. This CDR3 has 15 residues. CDR1 and CDR2 from the germline V gene are WSHSY and SAAADI. DNA for the CDR3: TGCGCCAGCAGTTTTGTACTAGCGGGGGCAAATGAGCAGTTCTTC. It is translated as CASSFVLAGANEQFF.

The genes are TRBV18 and TRBJ1-5, with D uncertain. Per the germline V gene, CDR1 is KGHSH and CDR2 is LQKENI. The CDR3 is 14 residues long. Deletions cut 6 bases from V and 8 bases from J, with 17 bases between. CDR3 in amino acids: CASSSLGPREPQHF. In nucleotides, the CDR3 is TGTGCCAGCTCTTCCTTAGGGCCTAGGGAGCCCCAGCATTTT.

The J gene is TRBJ2-7, the V gene TRBV6-1; possible D gene TRBD1, 5 bases. Germline CDR1 and CDR2: MNHNS and SASEGT. The CDR3 extends over 14 amino acids. Trimming cost V 6 bases and J 3 bases, with 15 bases left between them. CDR3 bases: TGTGCCAGCAGGCTGGGATTGGGGCTCTACGAGCAGTACTTC. Protein sequence: CASRLGLGLYEQYF.

The chain is built from TRBV5-4 and TRBJ2-3; 8 bases agree with TRBD1. V dropped 9 bases and J dropped 3; count of bases not matched to a gene: 9. The CDR3 loop spans 14 amino acids. Germline V gene lookup returns CDR1 SGHNT and CDR2 YYREEE (reference sequence). CDR3: CATVDRVSTDTQYF. As DNA, the CDR3 is TGTGCCACCGTGGACAGGGTGTCAACAGATACGCAGTATTTT.

This rearrangement joins TRBV9 to TRBJ1-2; 7 bases are shared with TRBD1. This CDR3 contains 14 residues. V lost 3 bases to trimming and J lost 6 bases; unmatched junction nucleotides: 8. Germline V CDR1 and CDR2: SGDLS, YYNGEE. In DNA form, the CDR3 reads TGTGCCAGCAGCGAAGACGAGGGGGCGGATGGCTACACCTTC. Amino acids: CASSEDEGADGYTF.

V is TRBV6-5 and J is TRBJ2-2; TRBD2 matches at 7 bases. The CDR3 runs 15 residues. V gave up 5 bases and J gave up 6 bases; unmatched junction bases: 9. From germline, CDR1 is MNHEY and CDR2 SVGAGI. The chain's CDR3 is CASSQSSRGAGELFF. The CDR3 nucleotides are TGTGCCAGCAGTCAGTCCAGCCGGGGGGCCGGGGAGCTGTTTTTT.

The rearrangement joins TRBV18 to TRBJ1-6; 7 bases line up with TRBD1. The CDR3 is 16 residues long. The germline gives CDR1 KGHSH, CDR2 LQKENI. J gave up 5 bases and V 1 base, and 5 bases lay outside the gene matches. The CDR3 here is CASSPLGTVDNSPLHF. Written as DNA, the CDR3 is TGTGCCAGCTCACCACTCGGGACAGTAGATAATTCACCCCTCCACTTT.

J is TRBJ2-7 and V is TRBV5-1; no clear D. Trimming pared 3 bases from V and 4 bases from J, leaving 8 bases between. The CDR3 is made up of 12 amino acids. Germline values: CDR1 SGHRS, CDR2 YFSETQ. This chain's CDR3 is CASSSTTYEQYF. For the CDR3, the DNA is TGCGCCAGCAGCTCAACCACATACGAGCAGTACTTC.

The rearrangement links TRBV2 to TRBJ1-3; D might be TRBD1 (6 bases). The germline V gene has CDR1 SNHLY and CDR2 FYNNEI. The CDR3 loop spans 14 amino acids. Trimming pared 10 bases from V and 4 bases from J, leaving 17 bases between. CDR3 loop: CAITGPPAGNTIYF. The DNA for the CDR3 is TGTGCCATAACAGGGCCCCCGGCCGGAAACACCATATATTTT.

The chain joins TRBV9 to TRBJ1-1; 9 bases are shared with TRBD1. V lost 3 bases, J lost 6 bases, and 3 bases stayed unmatched. Germline lookup yields CDR1 SGDLS and CDR2 YYNGEE. This CDR3 is 13 amino acids long. As DNA, the CDR3 is TGTGCCAGCAGCGACAGACAGGGGGCTGAAGCTTTCTTT. Protein product: CASSDRQGAEAFF.

The CDR3 protein is CASSRSSEKLFF. CDR3 DNA: TGCGCCAGCAGCAGATCGTCTGAAAAACTGTTTTTT. The V and J genes are TRBV5-1 and TRBJ1-4; D is ambiguous. Trimming pared 4 bases from V and 7 bases from J, leaving 8 bases between. Germline assignment: CDR1 SGHRS and CDR2 YFSETQ. The CDR3 consists of 12 residues.

The V call is TRBV27, the J call TRBJ1-3; the D gene is possibly TRBD1 (5 bases). With 4 bases removed from V and 3 bases from J, the gap between germline ends came to 16 bases. Germline values: CDR1 MNHEY, CDR2 SMNVEV (reference sequence). This CDR3 region has 16 residues. As DNA, the CDR3 is TGTGCCAGCAGTTCCTTGGGGGGTTCGGGTGGAAACACCATATATTTT. The encoded protein is CASSSLGGSGGNTIYF.

The chain combines TRBV5-4 with TRBJ2-1; D uncertain. CDR1 and CDR2 (germline): SGHNT, YYREEE (reference sequence). The CDR3 consists of 12 residues. V dropped 0 bases and J dropped 8 bases, with 6 bases sitting between them. The CDR3 DNA reads as TGTGCCAGCAGCTTGGCTTGGGATGAGCAGTTCTTC. The encoded protein is CASSLAWDEQFF.

The V and J genes are TRBV2 and TRBJ2-7; perhaps TRBD1 as D (6 bases). CDR3 length equals 17 residues. Germline V CDR1 and CDR2: SNHLY, FYNNEI. V lost 5 bases and J lost 1, with 21 bases in between. The CDR3 here is CASSPLLGASRSYEQYF. Here the CDR3 DNA reads TGTGCCAGCAGTCCCCTTTTGGGGGCTAGTCGGTCCTACGAGCAGTACTTC. Full variable domain (rest looked up from reference TRBV2 and TRBJ2-7): EPEVTQTPSHQVTQMGQEVILRCVPISNHLYFYWYRQILGQKVEFLVSFYNNEISEKSEIFDDQFSVERPDGSNFTLKIRSTKLEDSAMYFCASSPLLGASRSYEQYFGPGTRLTVT.

This clone appeared once. V and J are TRBV2 and TRBJ2-6; a possible D gene is TRBD1 (5 bases). The germline CDR1 and CDR2 sequences are SNHLY and FYNNEI. This CDR3 contains 17 residues. V lost 4 bases, J lost 0 bases, and 13 bases lay in between. This chain's CDR3 is CASSGWTSFSGANVLTF. As DNA, the CDR3 is TGTGCCAGCAGTGGGTGGACATCATTCTCTGGGGCCAACGTCCTGACTTTC.

V usage is TRBV7-7 and J usage is TRBJ2-5, with 7 bases that match TRBD1. Per germline, CDR1 SSHAT and CDR2 FNYEAQ (reference sequence). This CDR3 comprises 15 residues. V shed 2 bases and J 4 bases; nucleotides not matched to a gene: 7. CDR3 sequence reads: CASSLTDSGGETQYF. CDR3 sequence (DNA): TGTGCCAGCAGCTTAACAGACTCAGGGGGAGAGACCCAGTACTTC.

This chain connects TRBV7-9 to TRBJ2-1; 7 bases fit TRBD1. The germline CDR1 and CDR2 sequences are SEHNR and FQNEAQ (reference sequence). Trimming took 8 bases from V and 4 from J; bases not matched to a gene: 8. This CDR3 spans 14 amino acids. The DNA of the CDR3 is TGTGCCAGCTGCCGGGACAGCTATTACAATGAGCAGTTCTTC. As protein: CASCRDSYYNEQFF.

There are a few counts of this clone. V and J are TRBV5-6 and TRBJ2-2; D gene unclear. V was shortened by 1 base and J by 1 base, with 8 bases between the two germline ends. The CDR3 consists of 15 residues. CDR1 is SGHDT, CDR2 YYEEEE, per germline. CDR3 in DNA: TGTGCCAGCAGCTTGTCTTCCGGGAACACCGGGGAGCTGTTTTTT. Protein sequence: CASSLSSGNTGELFF.

This chain uses TRBV29-1 with TRBJ2-6; D is uncertain. Per the germline V gene, CDR1 is SQVTM and CDR2 is ANQGSEA. This CDR3 is 13 amino acids long. The germline V and J ends were trimmed by 4 bases and 0 bases, with 4 bases remaining between them. The DNA for the CDR3 is TGCAGCGTTGCCCGCTCTGGGGCCAACGTCCTGACTTTC. Translated: CSVARSGANVLTF. Full variable domain (rest looked up from reference TRBV29-1 and TRBJ2-6): SAVISQKPSRDICQRGTSLTIQCQVDSQVTMMFWYRQQPGQSLTLIATANQGSEATYESGFVIDKFPISRPNLTFSTLTVSNMSPEDSSIYLCSVARSGANVLTFGAGSRLTVL.

The chain carries TRBV2 and TRBJ1-5; D not certain. V was cut by 7 bases and J by 3 bases, with 13 bases left in between. This CDR3 is 14 amino acids long. CDR1 and CDR2 from the germline V gene are SNHLY and FYNNEI. The CDR3: CASTVIRYNQPQHF. The CDR3 nucleotides are TGTGCCAGCACCGTAATAAGATACAATCAGCCCCAGCATTTT.

V is TRBV4-3 and J is TRBJ2-2; D gene unclear. Per germline, CDR1 LGHNA and CDR2 YSLEER. The CDR3 runs to 13 residues. With 0 bases removed from V and 8 bases from J, the gap between germline ends came to 7 bases. The CDR3 DNA sequence: TGCGCCAGCAGCCAAGAGTCGCCTGGGGAGCTGTTTTTT. It translates to CASSQESPGELFF.

The chain carries TRBV6-1 and TRBJ2-2; D ambiguous. V was clipped by 10 bases and J by 5 bases, with 11 bases between them. Per the germline V gene, CDR1 is MNHNS and CDR2 is SASEGT. This CDR3 is 12 amino acids long. The CDR3, as DNA: TGTGCCACCCTTGTAGGGACCGGGGAGCTGTTTTTT. This encodes CATLVGTGELFF.

The chain is built from TRBV5-6 and TRBJ1-1, with no clear D. The CDR3 sequence is 16 residues long. Germline V lookup: CDR1 SGHDT, CDR2 YYEEEE. V gave up 2 bases and J gave up 3 bases, with 17 bases separating them. For the CDR3, the DNA is TGTGCCAGCAGCTTAGGGCCCAATCGCCAGTACACTGAAGCTTTCTTT. Translated: CASSLGPNRQYTEAFF. Full variable domain (remainder filled in from reference TRBV5-6 and TRBJ1-1): DAGVTQSPTHLIKTRGQQVTLRCSPKSGHDTVSWYQQALGQGPQFIFQYYEEEERQRGNFPDRFSGHQFPNYSSELNVNALLLGDSALYLCASSLGPNRQYTEAFFGQGTRLTVV.

The V and J genes are TRBV30 and TRBJ1-2; possible D gene TRBD1, 6 bases. CDR1 is GTSNPN, CDR2 SVGIG, per germline (reference sequence). The CDR3 loop spans 12 amino acids. Trimming pared 2 bases from V and 7 bases from J, leaving 11 bases between. The CDR3 coding sequence is TGTGCCTGGAGTTACGTGACAGGTGGCTACACCTTC. It translates to CAWSYVTGGYTF.

The chain recombines TRBV5-6 with TRBJ1-2, with D possibly matching TRBD1 (5 bases). The germline V and J ends were trimmed by 4 bases and 4 bases, with 17 bases remaining between them. The V gene's germline CDR1 is SGHDT and CDR2 YYEEEE. The CDR3 sequence is 15 residues long. The CDR3 DNA reads TGTGCCAGCAGCCGGCGGGGACTGGCGATCTATGGCTACACCTTC. It yields the protein CASSRRGLAIYGYTF.

This clone was recorded a few times. The rearrangement links TRBV2 to TRBJ2-2; D remains ambiguous. Germline CDR1 and CDR2: SNHLY and FYNNEI. This CDR3 region has 13 residues. V lost 6 bases to trimming and J lost 7 bases, with 12 bases between them. In DNA, the CDR3 is TGTGCCAGCAGGGACGACTTTGGCGGGGAGCTGTTTTTT. Protein: CASRDDFGGELFF.